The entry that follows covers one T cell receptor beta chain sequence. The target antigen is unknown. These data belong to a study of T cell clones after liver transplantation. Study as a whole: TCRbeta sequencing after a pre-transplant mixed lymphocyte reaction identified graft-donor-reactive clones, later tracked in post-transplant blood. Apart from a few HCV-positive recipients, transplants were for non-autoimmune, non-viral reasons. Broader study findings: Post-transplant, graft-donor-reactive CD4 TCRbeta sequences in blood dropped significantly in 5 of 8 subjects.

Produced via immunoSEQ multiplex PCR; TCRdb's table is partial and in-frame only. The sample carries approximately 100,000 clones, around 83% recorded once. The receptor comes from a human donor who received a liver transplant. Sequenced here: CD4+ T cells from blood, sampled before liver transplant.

The CDR3, as DNA: TGTGCCAGTAGTAGTGGGAGGAACACTGAAGCTTTCTTT. As protein: CASSSGRNTEAFF. The chain joins TRBV19 to TRBJ1-1; D ambiguous. Per the germline V gene, CDR1 is LNHDA and CDR2 is SQIVND (reference sequence). V dropped 4 bases and J dropped 1 base, with 7 bases sitting between them. The CDR3 is 13 amino acids.